The sequence of this TCR beta chain was determined in a study of T cell changes during pregnancy in multiple sclerosis (dated 2019 in TCRdb). Background for the entire study: The study looked at changes in the T cell repertoire across pregnancy in women with multiple sclerosis.

Regarding this clone: Its antigen specificity is not known. The input lacks base qualities; no much larger clone sits a single base away.

Receptors were amplified or captured by the immunoSEQ multiplex PCR assay. TCRdb's version of the immuneACCESS table is confined to in-frame rearrangements and falls short of the full clone set. An unresolved V gene accounts for under half of the shortfall where checked; the remainder is of unknown origin. Here the sample has about 38,000 clones; 90% occur a single time. Approximately 0.5% of the sample belongs to the ten largest clones. Sequenced material: CD4+ T cells from peripheral blood mononuclear cells, taken in the second trimester of pregnancy. The origin of this receptor is a female donor with multiple sclerosis, enrolled in a pregnancy study.

The base sequence is TGTGCCAGCAGTGAATTCCCCCAGGGGAACACCGGGGAGCTGTTTTTT. It specifies CASSEFPQGNTGELFF. The chain is assembled from TRBV6-1 and TRBJ2-2, and the D gene may be TRBD1, 5 bases matching. V is pared back by 2 bases and J by 1 base, with 11 bases lying between the germline termini. For CDR1 and CDR2, the germline V gene lists MNHNS and SASEGT. CDR3 length: 16 amino acids, cysteine to phenylalanine. Only CDR3 DNA is held: 48 bases, read in frame from base 1.